The clone carrying this T cell receptor beta chain was seen only a few times. Its antigen is currently unknown. The sample comes from a study of response to subunit inactivated influenza vaccine. Each CDR3 protein gets one entry after TCRdb re-called the RT-PCR reads with MiXCR. The data hold around 710,000 distinct CDR3 sequences, with about 14% observed a single time. Findings and limits, study-wide: The study's authors posited that every seasonal influenza vaccination enlists few new T cells.

The TCR sequence derives from a man aged 45-65 years who received an inactivated influenza vaccine. Sequences were derived from PBMCs from blood, sampled 14 days before vaccination.

The CDR3 region has the DNA TGTGCCAGCAGCGCCCGGACAGTGGGGTTTGGTGGCGAGCAGTACTTC. As protein: CASSARTVGFGGEQYF. The genes are TRBV11-2 and TRBJ2-7; weak D call: TRBD1 (6 bases). The V gene's germline CDR1 is SGHAT and CDR2 FQNNGV. Trimming pared 5 bases from V and 6 bases from J, leaving 23 bases between. This CDR3 region has 16 residues.